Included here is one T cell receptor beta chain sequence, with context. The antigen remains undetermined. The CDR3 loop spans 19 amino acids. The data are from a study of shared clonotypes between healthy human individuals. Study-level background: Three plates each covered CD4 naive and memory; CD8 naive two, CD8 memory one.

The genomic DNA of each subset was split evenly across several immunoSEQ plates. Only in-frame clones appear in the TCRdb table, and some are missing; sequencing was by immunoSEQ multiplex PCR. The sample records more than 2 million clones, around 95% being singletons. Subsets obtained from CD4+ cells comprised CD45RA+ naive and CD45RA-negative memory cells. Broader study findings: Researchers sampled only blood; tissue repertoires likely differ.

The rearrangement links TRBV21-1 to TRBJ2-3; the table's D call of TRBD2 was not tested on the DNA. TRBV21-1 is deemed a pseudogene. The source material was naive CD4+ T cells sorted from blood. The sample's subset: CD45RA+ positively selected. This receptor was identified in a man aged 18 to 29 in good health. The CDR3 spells CASSVRTSGGAQSTDTQYF. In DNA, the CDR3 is TGTGCCAGCAGCGTCCGGACTAGCGGGGGGGCCCAGAGCACAGATACGCAGTATTTT.